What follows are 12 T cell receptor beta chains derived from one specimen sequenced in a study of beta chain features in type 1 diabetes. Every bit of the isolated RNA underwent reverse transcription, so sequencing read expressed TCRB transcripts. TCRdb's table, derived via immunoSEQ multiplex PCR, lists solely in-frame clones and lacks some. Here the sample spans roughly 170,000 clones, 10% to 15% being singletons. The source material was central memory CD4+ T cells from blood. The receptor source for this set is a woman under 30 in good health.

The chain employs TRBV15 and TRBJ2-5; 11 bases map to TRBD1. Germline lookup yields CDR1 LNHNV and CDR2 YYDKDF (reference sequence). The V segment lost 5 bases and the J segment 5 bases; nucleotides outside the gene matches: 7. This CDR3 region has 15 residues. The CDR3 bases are TGTGCCACCAGCGGAGGGACAGGGGGACGGGAGACCCAGTACTTC. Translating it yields CATSGGTGGRETQYF.

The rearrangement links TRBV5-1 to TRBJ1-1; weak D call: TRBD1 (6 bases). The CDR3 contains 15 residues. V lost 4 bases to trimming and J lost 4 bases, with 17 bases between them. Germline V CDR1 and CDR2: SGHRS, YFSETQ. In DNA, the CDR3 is TGCGCCAGCAGCCCCATGGGACAACTGAGCACTGAAGCTTTCTTT. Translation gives CASSPMGQLSTEAFF.

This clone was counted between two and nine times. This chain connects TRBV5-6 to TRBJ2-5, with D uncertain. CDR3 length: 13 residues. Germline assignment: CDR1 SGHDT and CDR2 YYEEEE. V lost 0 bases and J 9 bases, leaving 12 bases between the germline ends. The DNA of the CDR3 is TGTGCCAGCAGCTTGGCCCGCGTTTTGTCCCAGTACTTC. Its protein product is CASSLARVLSQYF.

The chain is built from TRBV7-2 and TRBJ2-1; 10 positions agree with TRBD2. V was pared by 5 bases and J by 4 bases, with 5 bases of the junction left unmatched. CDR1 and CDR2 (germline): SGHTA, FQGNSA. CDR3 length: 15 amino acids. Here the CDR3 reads CASSKRLAGYNEQFF. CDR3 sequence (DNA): TGTGCCAGCAGCAAACGACTAGCGGGTTACAATGAGCAGTTCTTC.

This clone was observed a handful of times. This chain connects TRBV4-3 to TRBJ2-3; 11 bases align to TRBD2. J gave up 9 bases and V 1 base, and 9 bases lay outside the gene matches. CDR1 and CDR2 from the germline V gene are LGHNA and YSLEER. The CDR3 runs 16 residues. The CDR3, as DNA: TGCGCCAGCAGCCAAGTCGTAGCGGGAGGGCCGGACACGCAGTATTTT. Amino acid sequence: CASSQVVAGGPDTQYF.

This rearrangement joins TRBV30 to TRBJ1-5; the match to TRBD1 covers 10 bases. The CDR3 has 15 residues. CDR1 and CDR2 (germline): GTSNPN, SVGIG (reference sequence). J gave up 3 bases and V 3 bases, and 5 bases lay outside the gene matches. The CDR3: CAWRSGTGVNQPQHF. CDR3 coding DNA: TGTGCCTGGAGGTCCGGGACAGGGGTCAATCAGCCCCAGCATTTT.

The CDR3: CAISKGLSTDTQYF. The CDR3 nucleotides read TGTGCCATCAGTAAGGGACTCTCCACAGATACGCAGTATTTT. The chain employs TRBV10-3 and TRBJ2-3, with a tentative D call TRBD2 (6 bases). This CDR3 region has 14 residues. The V gene lost 5 bases and the J gene lost 2 bases, with 11 bases spanning the gap. CDR1 and CDR2 from the germline V gene are ENHRY and SYGVKD.

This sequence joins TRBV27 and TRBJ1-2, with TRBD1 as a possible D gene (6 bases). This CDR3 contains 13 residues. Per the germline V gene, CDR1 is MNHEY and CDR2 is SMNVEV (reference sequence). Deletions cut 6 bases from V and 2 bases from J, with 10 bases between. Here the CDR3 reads CASSSQGNYGYTF. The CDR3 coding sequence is TGTGCCAGCAGCTCTCAGGGGAACTATGGCTACACCTTC.

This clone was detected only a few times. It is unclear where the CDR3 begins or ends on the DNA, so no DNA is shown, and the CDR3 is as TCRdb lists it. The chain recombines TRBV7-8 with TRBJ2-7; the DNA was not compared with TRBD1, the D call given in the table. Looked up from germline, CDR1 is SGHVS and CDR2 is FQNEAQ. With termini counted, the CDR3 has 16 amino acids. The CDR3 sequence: CASSLTFGTASYEQYF.

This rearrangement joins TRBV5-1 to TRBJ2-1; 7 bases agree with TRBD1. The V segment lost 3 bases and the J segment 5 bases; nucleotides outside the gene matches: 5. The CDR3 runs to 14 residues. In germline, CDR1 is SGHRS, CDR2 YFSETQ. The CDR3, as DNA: TGCGCCAGCAGCTCTACGGGACAGCACAATGAGCAGTTCTTC. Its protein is CASSSTGQHNEQFF.

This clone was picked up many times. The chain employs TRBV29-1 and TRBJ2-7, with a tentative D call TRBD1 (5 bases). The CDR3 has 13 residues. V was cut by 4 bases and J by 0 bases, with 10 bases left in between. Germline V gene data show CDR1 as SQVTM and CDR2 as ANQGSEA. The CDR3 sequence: CSVADTNSYEQYF. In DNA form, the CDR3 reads TGCAGCGTTGCGGACACCAACTCCTACGAGCAGTACTTC.

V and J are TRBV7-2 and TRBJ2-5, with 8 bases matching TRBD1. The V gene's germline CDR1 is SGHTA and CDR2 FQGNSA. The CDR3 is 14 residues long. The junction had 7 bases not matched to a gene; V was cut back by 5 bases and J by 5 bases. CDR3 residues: CASSAQGARETQYF. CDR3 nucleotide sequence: TGTGCCAGCAGCGCTCAGGGGGCGCGGGAGACCCAGTACTTC.